The 13 T cell receptor beta chains listed next were all sequenced from one sample in a study of T cell repertoires in cytomegalovirus infection. TCRdb analysed the reads with MiXCR anew, one entry per CDR3 protein. The sample comprises about 140,000 distinct CDR3 sequences, under 8% of which are singletons, and roughly 17% rests with the top ten. Sequencing was performed on PBMCs. All receptors derive from a human donor in good health (CMV status not recorded). Some clones in this sample may be carry-over from other donors' samples.

This clonotype was detected many times. V usage is TRBV4-1 and J usage is TRBJ1-5; TRBD1 matches at 7 bases. Germline V gene data show CDR1 as MGHRA and CDR2 as YSYEKL. With V trimmed by 0 bases and J by 6 bases, 8 bases remained unmatched. The CDR3 is 16 residues long. CDR3 bases: TGCGCCAGCAGCCAAGAACTGGACAGGTACAGTCAGCCCCAGCATTTT. This codes for CASSQELDRYSQPQHF.

This clonotype was observed a few times. V and J are TRBV9 and TRBJ2-3, with 8 positions matching TRBD2. Germline CDR1 SGDLS, CDR2 YYNGEE. J was trimmed by 1 base and V by 4 bases; bases with no gene match: 8. The CDR3 is 16 residues long. The CDR3 loop is CASSPRALAGTDTQYF. The CDR3 nucleotides are TGTGCCAGCAGCCCTAGGGCACTAGCGGGCACAGATACGCAGTATTTT. Variable domain in full (rest from reference TRBV9 and TRBJ2-3): DSGVTQTPKHLITATGQRVTLRCSPRSGDLSVYWYQQSLDQGLQFLIQYYNGEERAKGNILERFSAQQFPDLHSELNLSSLELGDSALYFCASSPRALAGTDTQYFGPGTRLTVL.

In this sample, this clonotype turned up many times. This chain connects TRBV11-3 to TRBJ2-1; the match to TRBD2 covers 8 bases. This CDR3 is built from 15 residues. Unmatched junction bases numbered 4, after V lost 0 bases and J lost 6 bases. CDR1 is SGHNT and CDR2 is YENEEA in the germline V gene. The DNA of the CDR3 is TGTGCCAGCAGCTTAGACCCCAGCGGGAGCAATGAGCAGTTCTTC. Residues: CASSLDPSGSNEQFF.

This clonotype was seen repeatedly, ten times or more. The chain's CDR3 is CASSYSGLTGTLRGGYTF. In DNA form, the CDR3 reads TGTGCCAGCAGTTACTCGGGGCTCACCGGGACTCTCCGCGGGGGCTACACCTTC. The rearrangement links TRBV6-2 or TRBV6-3 to TRBJ1-2, with TRBD1 as a possible D gene (5 bases). Germline V CDR1 and CDR2: MNHEY, SVGEGT. The CDR3 runs 18 residues. V was cut by 0 bases and J by 8 bases, with 25 bases left in between.

This clonotype was observed at least ten times. The chain uses TRBV7-2 and TRBJ2-7, with D maybe TRBD1 (6 bases). The V and J ends lost 7 bases and 0 bases respectively, with 22 bases between them. There are 17 residues in the CDR3. Germline CDR1 is SGHTA and CDR2 is FQGNSA. The CDR3, as DNA: TGTGCCAGCATGCTAAACTCCCGGGACACCAGCTCCTACGAGCAGTACTTC. It is translated as CASMLNSRDTSSYEQYF.

V is TRBV12-3 or TRBV12-4 and J is TRBJ2-1; TRBD2 might be the D (5 bases). The V end lost 5 bases, the J end lost 3 bases, and 11 bases lay between the germline ends. The CDR3 is 14 amino acids. As DNA, the CDR3 is TGTGCCAGCAGTGGTTCCCGGGGCTACAATGAGCAGTTCTTC. It encodes CASSGSRGYNEQFF.

This clonotype has at least ten counts. V gene TRBV14 combines with J gene TRBJ2-1; D gene unclear. The CDR3 is 12 residues long. With 4 bases removed from V and 5 bases from J, the gap between germline ends came to 6 bases. In germline, CDR1 is SGHDN, CDR2 FVKESK. The chain's CDR3 is CASSPYNNEQFF. CDR3 in DNA: TGTGCCAGCAGCCCCTACAACAATGAGCAGTTCTTC. The full variable domain, rest sourced from reference TRBV14 and TRBJ2-1, is EAGVTQFPSHSVIEKGQTVTLRCDPISGHDNLYWYRRVMGKEIKFLLHFVKESKQDESGMPNNRFLAERTGGTYSTLKVQPAELEDSGVYFCASSPYNNEQFFGPGTRLTVL.

The V and J genes are TRBV5-1 and TRBJ2-7; D is possibly TRBD1 (6 bases). This CDR3 is 15 amino acids long. Trimming pared 5 bases from V and 2 bases from J, leaving 17 bases between. The germline V gene encodes CDR1 SGHRS and CDR2 YFSETQ. The CDR3 DNA is TGCGCCAGCAGACTGTGGGGGCAGGAAACCTACGAGCAGTACTTC. It yields the protein CASRLWGQETYEQYF.

The chain recombines TRBV28 with TRBJ1-1; D is unresolved. The CDR3 sequence is 15 residues long. V dropped 2 bases and J dropped 3 bases, with 13 bases sitting between them. CDR1 is MDHEN, CDR2 SYDVKM, per germline. The CDR3 protein is CASSLPEGTDTEAFF. The CDR3, as DNA: TGTGCCAGCAGTTTACCGGAAGGAACGGACACTGAAGCTTTCTTT.

There are many counts of this clonotype. This chain uses TRBV6-6 with TRBJ1-2; no clear D. V was shortened by 6 bases and J by 8 bases, with 10 bases between the two germline ends. This CDR3 has 11 amino acids. The V gene's germline CDR1 is MNHNY and CDR2 SVGAGI (reference sequence). This chain's CDR3 is CASRAFWGYTF. DNA for the CDR3: TGTGCCAGCAGGGCGTTTTGGGGCTACACCTTC.

This clonotype is medium-sized within its sample. This chain connects TRBV7-2 to TRBJ2-7; tentative D call: TRBD1 (5 bases). The germline V gene has CDR1 SGHTA and CDR2 FQGNSA. Trimming removed 0 bases at V and 3 bases at J, with 21 bases between. The CDR3 contains 18 residues. The CDR3 coding sequence is TGTGCCAGCAGCTTAGCGCTGGATGGAGACAGTTATTTCTACGAGCAGTACTTC. Its protein is CASSLALDGDSYFYEQYF.

The rearrangement joins TRBV20-1 to TRBJ1-1; weak D call: TRBD1 (5 bases). Looked up from germline, CDR1 is DFQATT and CDR2 is SNEGSKA (reference sequence). The CDR3 runs to 15 residues. V lost 3 bases and J 3 bases, leaving 17 bases between the germline ends. This chain's CDR3 is CSASPYGGGDTEAFF. The CDR3 DNA sequence: TGCAGTGCTAGTCCTTATGGGGGAGGGGACACTGAAGCTTTCTTT.

Turning to this clonotype: A read error may be the cause here, since a much bigger clone is one base away. The V and J genes are TRBV7-8 and TRBJ1-5, with a weak D call TRBD1 (6 bases). V dropped 4 bases and J dropped 7 bases, with 14 bases sitting between them. The CDR3 runs to 14 residues. Per germline, CDR1 SGHVS and CDR2 FQNEAQ. The CDR3 here is CASSSTRGGQPQHF. The CDR3 nucleotides read TGTGCCAGCAGCTCCACTCGGGGGGGCCAGCCCCAGCATTTT.